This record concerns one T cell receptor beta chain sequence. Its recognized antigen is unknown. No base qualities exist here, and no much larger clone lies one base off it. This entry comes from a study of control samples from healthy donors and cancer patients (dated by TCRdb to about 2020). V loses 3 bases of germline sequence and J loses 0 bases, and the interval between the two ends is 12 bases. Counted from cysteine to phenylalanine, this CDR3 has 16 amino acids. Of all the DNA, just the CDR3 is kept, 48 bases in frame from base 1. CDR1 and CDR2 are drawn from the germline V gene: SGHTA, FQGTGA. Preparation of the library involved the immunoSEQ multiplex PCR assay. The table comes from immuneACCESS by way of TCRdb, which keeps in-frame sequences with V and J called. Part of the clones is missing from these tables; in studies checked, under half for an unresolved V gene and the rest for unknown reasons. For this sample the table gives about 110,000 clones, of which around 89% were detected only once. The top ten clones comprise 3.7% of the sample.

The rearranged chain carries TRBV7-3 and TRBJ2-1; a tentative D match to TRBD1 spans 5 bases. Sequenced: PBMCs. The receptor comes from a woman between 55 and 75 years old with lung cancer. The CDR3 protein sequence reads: CASSFEQVTSYNEQFF. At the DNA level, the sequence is TGTGCCAGCAGCTTCGAACAGGTGACCTCCTACAATGAGCAGTTCTTC.